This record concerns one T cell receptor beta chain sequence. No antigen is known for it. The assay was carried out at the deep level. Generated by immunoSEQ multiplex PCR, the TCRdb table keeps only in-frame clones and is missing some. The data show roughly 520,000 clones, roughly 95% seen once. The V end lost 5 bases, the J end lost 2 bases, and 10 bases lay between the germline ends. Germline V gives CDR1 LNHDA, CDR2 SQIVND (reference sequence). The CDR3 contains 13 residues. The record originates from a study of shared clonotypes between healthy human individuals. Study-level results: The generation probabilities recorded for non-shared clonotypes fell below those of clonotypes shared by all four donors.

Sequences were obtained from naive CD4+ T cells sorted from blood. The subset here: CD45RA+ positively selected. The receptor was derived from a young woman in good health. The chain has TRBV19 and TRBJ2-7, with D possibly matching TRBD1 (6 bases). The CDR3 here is CASSFDRTYEQYF. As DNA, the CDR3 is TGTGCCAGTAGTTTCGACAGGACCTACGAGCAGTACTTC.